The entry below gives a single T cell receptor beta chain sequence along with its context. This clone was counted at least ten times. Which antigen it targets is not known. From the germline J gene comes the end of the CDR3, since the read stops 3 residues before it. The entry originates in a study of T cell clonality in common variable immunodeficiency (dated by TCRdb to between 2015 and 2016). Paper-wide results and their limitations: Although equal DNA input was used, an average of approximately 82,000 unique sequences per sample was obtained for controls, compared with some 30,000 for CVID samples. Compared with healthy controls, CVID subjects showed increased TCRbeta clonality (t-test p = 0.018), a feature most characteristic of about a third of subjects. It was noted by the authors that sequencing of the repertoires of T cell subpopulations would be needed to clarify the cause of the increased clonality in CVID. Correlations between repertoire features and clinical complications were limited by patient heterogeneity within the CVID cohort. Fewer deletions and N-nucleotide insertions were reportedly observed in CVID TCRbeta sequences, and highly modified clones with 13 or more V deletions were reportedly absent from CVID TCRbeta sequences. CVID subjects shared fewer TCRbeta clones with each other than healthy controls did (p < 0.0001).

CVID samples and control samples contributed equivalent amounts of genomic DNA as sequencing input. For every sample, a 60 bp segment covering the rearranged TCRbeta CDR3 region was amplified and then sequenced. The immunoSEQ assay, a bias-corrected multiplex PCR combined with high-throughput sequencing, was used to amplify TCRbeta. As for the original processing: Every unique nucleotide sequence was considered a clone and was annotated with V, D and J genes, copy number and frequency. Sequences were labeled productive if in frame, and non-productive if out of frame or containing stop codons. Clonality was calculated from Shannon's entropy as previously described. Mean CDR3 Kyte-Doolittle hydropathy was derived from the predicted amino acid sequences of productive clones. Hierarchical clustering of scaled V gene usage was performed with the R hclust function using Manhattan distance and complete linkage. Sharing of clones by CDR3 amino acid sequence was evaluated through resampling of 12 repertoires per group over 100 rounds. The repertoires were searched for 70 published EBV-specific and some 250 published CMV-specific TCRbeta sequences. After a couple of CVID samples that produced fewer than 10,000 sequences were dropped from the analysis, some 40 CVID repertoires remained. The source is immuneACCESS, and TCRdb retained only in-frame sequences with V and J called. Part of the clones is not carried over; for the studies checked, unresolved V genes explain less than half of this, and the remainder is unexplained. V and J calls and clone size are given by that table; D and trimming were obtained from the DNA. Here the sample lists more than 30,000 clones, none seen once only. Of the sample, around 3.1% falls within the top ten clones.

V is trimmed back by 3 bases and J by 4 bases, and the junction contains 8 bases that no gene match accounts for. Taken from cysteine to phenylalanine, the CDR3 has 15 residues. The 36 bases shown cover part of the CDR3, and their frame starts at base 1. CDR1 and CDR2 (LNHDA, SQIVND) derive from the germline V gene (reference sequence). Predominantly Caucasian heritage was noted among both the CVID patients and the healthy controls. Heparinized peripheral whole blood samples of about 5 to 8 ml were collected from each donor. TCRbeta CDR3 repertoires were sequenced from genomic DNA of adults with common variable immune deficiency (CVID) and healthy adult controls. There were some 22 healthy adult volunteers in the control group (roughly 12 female and about ten male), ranging in age from roughly 23 to 70 years, with a mean age of roughly 35. Diluted blood was density-centrifuged over Hypaque 1077 or Ficoll-Paque to isolate peripheral blood mononuclear cells. Genomic DNA was obtained from unsorted mononuclear cells using either Qiagen column purification or a centrifugation-based method.

This chain joins TRBV19 to TRBJ1-1, with 7 junctional bases fitting TRBD1. This TCR was sampled from a person aged 18 to 70 in good health. The specimen sequenced was peripheral blood mononuclear cells. The CDR3 region has the sequence CASSMDRREPTEAFF. CDR3 DNA, as far as it was read: TGTGCCAGTAGTATGGACAGGCGAGAACCCACTGAA.